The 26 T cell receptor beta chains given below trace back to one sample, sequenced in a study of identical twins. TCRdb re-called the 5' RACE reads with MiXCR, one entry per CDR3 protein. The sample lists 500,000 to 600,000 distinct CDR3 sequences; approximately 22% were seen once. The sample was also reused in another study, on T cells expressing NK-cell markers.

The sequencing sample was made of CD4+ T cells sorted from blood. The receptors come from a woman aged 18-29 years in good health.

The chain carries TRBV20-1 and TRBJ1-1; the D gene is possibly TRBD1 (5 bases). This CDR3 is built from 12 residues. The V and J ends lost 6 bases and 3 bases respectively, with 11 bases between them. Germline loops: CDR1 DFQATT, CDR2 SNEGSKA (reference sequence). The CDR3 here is CSATEGDTEAFF. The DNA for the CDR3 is TGCAGTGCCACTGAAGGGGACACTGAAGCTTTCTTT.

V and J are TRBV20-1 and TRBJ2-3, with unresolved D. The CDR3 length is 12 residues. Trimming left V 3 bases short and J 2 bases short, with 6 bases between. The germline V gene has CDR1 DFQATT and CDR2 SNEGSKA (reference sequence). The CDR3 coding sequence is TGCAGTGCTAGTCTTGTCACAGATACGCAGTATTTT. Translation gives CSASLVTDTQYF.

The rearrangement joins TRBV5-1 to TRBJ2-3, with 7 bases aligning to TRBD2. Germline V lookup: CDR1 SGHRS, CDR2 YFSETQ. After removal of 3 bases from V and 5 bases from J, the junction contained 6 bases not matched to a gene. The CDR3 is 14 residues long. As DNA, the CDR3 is TGCGCCAGCAGCTGGGACTACCTGGGAGATACGCAGTATTTT. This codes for CASSWDYLGDTQYF.

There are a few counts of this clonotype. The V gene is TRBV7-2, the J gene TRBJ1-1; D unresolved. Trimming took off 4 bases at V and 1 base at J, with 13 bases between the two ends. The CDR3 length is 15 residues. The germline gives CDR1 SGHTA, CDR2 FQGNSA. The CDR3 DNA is TGTGCCAGCAGCTCCCTAGTACGGTGGAACACTGAAGCTTTCTTT. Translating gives CASSSLVRWNTEAFF.

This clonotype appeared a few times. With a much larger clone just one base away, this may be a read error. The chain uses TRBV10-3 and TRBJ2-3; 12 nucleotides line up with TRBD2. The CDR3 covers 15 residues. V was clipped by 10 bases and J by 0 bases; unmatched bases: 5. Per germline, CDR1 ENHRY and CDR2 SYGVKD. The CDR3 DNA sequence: TGTGCCAGCACCGGGACTAGCGGGAGCACAGATACGCAGTATTTT. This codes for CASTGTSGSTDTQYF.

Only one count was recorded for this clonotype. This CDR3 is CASRTSGSLGTGELFF. The CDR3 region has the DNA TGTGCCAGCAGAACTAGCGGGAGTTTAGGAACCGGGGAGCTGTTTTTT. The genes are TRBV6-2 or TRBV6-3 and TRBJ2-2; TRBD2 aligns across 11 bases. CDR1 and CDR2 (germline): MNHEY, SVGEGT. V dropped 6 bases and J dropped 5; count of bases not matched to a gene: 8. This CDR3 comprises 16 residues.

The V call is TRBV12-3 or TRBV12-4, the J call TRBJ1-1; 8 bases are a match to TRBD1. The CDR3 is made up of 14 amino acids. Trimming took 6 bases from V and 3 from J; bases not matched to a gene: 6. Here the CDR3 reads CASRGQGLHTEAFF. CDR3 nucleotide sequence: TGTGCCAGCAGAGGACAGGGATTGCACACTGAAGCTTTCTTT.

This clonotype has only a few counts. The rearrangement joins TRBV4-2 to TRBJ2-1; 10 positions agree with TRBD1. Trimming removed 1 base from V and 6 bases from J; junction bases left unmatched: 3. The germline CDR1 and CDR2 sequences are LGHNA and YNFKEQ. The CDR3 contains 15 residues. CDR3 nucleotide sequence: TGTGCCAGCAGCCAAGTGTGGACAGGGGGCAATGAGCAGTTCTTC. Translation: CASSQVWTGGNEQFF.

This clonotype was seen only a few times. The CDR3 region has the DNA TGTGCCAGCAGCTCACCAATACAGACTAGCACAGATACGCAGTATTTT. Amino acids: CASSSPIQTSTDTQYF. The chain has TRBV4-2 and TRBJ2-3; the D is unclear. V was cut by 5 bases and J by 0 bases, with 15 bases left in between. The germline gives CDR1 LGHNA, CDR2 YNFKEQ. This CDR3 has 16 residues.

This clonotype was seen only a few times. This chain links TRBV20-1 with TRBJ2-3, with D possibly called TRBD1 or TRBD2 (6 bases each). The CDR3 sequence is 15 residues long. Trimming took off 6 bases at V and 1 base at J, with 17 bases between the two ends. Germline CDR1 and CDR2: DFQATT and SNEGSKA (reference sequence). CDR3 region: CSAAHRRGGTDTQYF. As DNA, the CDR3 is TGCAGTGCGGCGCACCGGAGGGGGGGCACAGATACGCAGTATTTT.

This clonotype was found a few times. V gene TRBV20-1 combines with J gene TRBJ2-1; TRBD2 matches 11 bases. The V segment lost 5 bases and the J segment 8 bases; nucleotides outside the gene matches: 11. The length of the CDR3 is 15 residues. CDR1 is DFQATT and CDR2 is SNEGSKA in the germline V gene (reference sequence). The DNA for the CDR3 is TGCAGTGCTTCCCGGACTAGCGGGCCCGGCGATGAGCAGTTCTTC. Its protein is CSASRTSGPGDEQFF.

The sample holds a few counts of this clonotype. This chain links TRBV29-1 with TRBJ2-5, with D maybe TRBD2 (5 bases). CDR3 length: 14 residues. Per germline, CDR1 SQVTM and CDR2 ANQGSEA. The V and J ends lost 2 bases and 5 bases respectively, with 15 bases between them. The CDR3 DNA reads TGCAGCGTTGAACGGCCGGGTAGGAGGGAGACCCAGTACTTC. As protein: CSVERPGRRETQYF.

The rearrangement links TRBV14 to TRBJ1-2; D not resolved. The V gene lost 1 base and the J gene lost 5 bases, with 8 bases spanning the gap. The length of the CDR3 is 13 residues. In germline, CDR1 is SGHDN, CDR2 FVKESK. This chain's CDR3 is CASSQAQLYGYTF. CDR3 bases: TGTGCCAGCAGCCAAGCACAGTTGTATGGCTACACCTTC.

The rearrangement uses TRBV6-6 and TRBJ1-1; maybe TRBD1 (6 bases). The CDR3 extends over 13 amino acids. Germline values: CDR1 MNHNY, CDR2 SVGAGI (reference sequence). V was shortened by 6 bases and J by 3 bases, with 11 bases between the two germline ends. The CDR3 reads CASRRRGDTEAFF. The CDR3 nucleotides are TGTGCCAGCAGGCGGAGGGGGGACACTGAAGCTTTCTTT.

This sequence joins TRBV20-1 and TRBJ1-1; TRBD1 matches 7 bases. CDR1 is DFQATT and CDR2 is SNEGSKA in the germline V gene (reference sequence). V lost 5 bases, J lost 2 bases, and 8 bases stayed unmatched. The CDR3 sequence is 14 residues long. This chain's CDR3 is CSARVGQINTEAFF. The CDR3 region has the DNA TGCAGTGCTCGTGTGGGACAGATTAACACTGAAGCTTTCTTT.

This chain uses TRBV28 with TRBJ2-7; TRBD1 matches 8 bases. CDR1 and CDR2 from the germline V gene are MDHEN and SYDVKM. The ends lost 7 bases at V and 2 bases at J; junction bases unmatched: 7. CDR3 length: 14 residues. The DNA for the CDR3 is TGTGCCAGCACCAGGGACAGGCCGACCTACGAGCAGTACTTC. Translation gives CASTRDRPTYEQYF.

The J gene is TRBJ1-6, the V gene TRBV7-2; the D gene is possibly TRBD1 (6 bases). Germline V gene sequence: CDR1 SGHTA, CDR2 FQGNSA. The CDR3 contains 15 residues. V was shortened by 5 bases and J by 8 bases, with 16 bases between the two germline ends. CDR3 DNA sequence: TGTGCCAGCAGCCCCATTTTGGGGGCTGATTCACCCCTCCACTTT. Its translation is CASSPILGADSPLHF.

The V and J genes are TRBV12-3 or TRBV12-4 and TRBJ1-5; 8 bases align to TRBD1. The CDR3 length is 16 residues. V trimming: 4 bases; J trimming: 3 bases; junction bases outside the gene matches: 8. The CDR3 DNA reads TGTGCCAGCAGTTATGGTGCAGGGGGCTCCAATCAGCCCCAGCATTTT. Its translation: CASSYGAGGSNQPQHF.

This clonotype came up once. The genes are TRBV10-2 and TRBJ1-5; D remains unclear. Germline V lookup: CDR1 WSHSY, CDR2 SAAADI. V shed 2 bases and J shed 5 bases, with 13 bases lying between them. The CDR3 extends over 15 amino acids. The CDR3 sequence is CASSETQGRDQPQHF. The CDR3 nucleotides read TGCGCCAGCAGTGAGACCCAAGGAAGGGATCAGCCCCAGCATTTT.

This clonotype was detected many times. CDR3 DNA sequence: TGTGCCAGCAGCTTAGTAGACATCCCTGGTGAGCAGTACTTC. Encoded protein: CASSLVDIPGEQYF. V is TRBV13 and J is TRBJ2-7; the D is unclear. CDR1 is PRHDT, CDR2 FYEKMQ, per germline (reference sequence). The CDR3 extends over 14 amino acids. V lost 1 base to trimming and J lost 7 bases, with 14 bases between them.

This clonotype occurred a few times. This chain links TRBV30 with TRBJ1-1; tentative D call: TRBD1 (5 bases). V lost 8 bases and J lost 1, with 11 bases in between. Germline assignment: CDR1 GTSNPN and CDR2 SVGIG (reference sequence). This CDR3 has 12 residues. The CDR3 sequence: CARGRKNTEAFF. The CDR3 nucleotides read TGTGCCCGGGGACGGAAGAACACTGAAGCTTTCTTT.

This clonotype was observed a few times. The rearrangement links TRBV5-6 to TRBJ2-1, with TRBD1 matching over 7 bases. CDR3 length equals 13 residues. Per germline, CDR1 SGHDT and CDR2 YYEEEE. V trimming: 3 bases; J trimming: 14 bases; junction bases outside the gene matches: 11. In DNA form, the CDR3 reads TGTGCCAGCAGCTCCGTAGAGACAGGGATTAAGTTCTTC. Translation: CASSSVETGIKFF.

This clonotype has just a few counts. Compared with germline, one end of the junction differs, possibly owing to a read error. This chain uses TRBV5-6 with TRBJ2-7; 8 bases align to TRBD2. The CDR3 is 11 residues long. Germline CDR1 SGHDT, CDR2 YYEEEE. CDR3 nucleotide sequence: TGTGCCAGCAGCTTGAGCGGGGGCACGGACTTC. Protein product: CASSLSGGTDF.

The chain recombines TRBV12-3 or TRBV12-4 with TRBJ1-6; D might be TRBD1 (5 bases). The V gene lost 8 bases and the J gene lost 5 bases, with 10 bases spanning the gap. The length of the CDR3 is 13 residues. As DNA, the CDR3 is TGTGCCAGCGCCGGGGGGGATAATTCACCCCTCCACTTT. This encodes CASAGGDNSPLHF.

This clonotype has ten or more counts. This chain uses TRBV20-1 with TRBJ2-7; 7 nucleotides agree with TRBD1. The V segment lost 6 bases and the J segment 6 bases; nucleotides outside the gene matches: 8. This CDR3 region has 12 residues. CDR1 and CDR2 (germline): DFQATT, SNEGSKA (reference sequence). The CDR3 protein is CSASRGLSEQYF. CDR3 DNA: TGCAGTGCAAGCAGGGGGTTAAGCGAGCAGTACTTC.

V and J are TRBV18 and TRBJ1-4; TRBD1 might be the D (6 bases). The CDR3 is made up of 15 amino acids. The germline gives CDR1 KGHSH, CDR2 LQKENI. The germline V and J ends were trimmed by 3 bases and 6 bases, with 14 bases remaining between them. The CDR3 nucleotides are TGTGCCAGCTCACCGATCAGGGGCTCGTATGAAAAACTGTTTTTT. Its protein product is CASSPIRGSYEKLFF.